The source of this TCR beta chain is a study of blood T cell repertoires in COVID-19. Germline V gene sequence: CDR1 SNHLY, CDR2 FYNNEI. The CDR3 length is 14 residues. Libraries were prepared by immunoSEQ multiplex PCR; TCRdb keeps only in-frame clonotypes and omits some of them. The sample contains fewer than 300,000 clones, 75% to 95% of which appear only once. There are a few counts of this clone. One junction end does not reproduce the germline sequence, and a read error may be involved. Other DNA sequences in this sample translate to the same CDR3. V usage is TRBV2 and J usage is TRBJ1-2; 7 nucleotides align to TRBD1. This receptor was taken from a young woman who had recovered from COVID-19. Sequences were obtained from PBMCs or T cells enriched from blood (not recorded which). The CDR3 nucleotides read TGTGCCAGCAGGGAAGACAGGGCTGGCTATGGCTACACCTTC. Translating it yields CASREDRAGYGYTF.